This T cell receptor (beta chain) was documented in a study of Ad26.COV2.S vaccination and SARS-CoV-2 variants (dated by TCRdb to the early 2020s). In terms of the full investigation: Donors in the vaccine arm were drawn from COV1001, a multicentre, randomized, double-blind, placebo-controlled phase I-IIa trial testing Ad26.COV2.S in healthy adults. Ad26.COV2.S was administered intramuscularly at 5 x 10^10 or 1 x 10^11 viral particles, either as a single shot or as two shots given 56 days apart. The specificity and breadth of SARS-CoV-2-reactive T cell receptors after Ad26.COV2.S vaccination were assessed by TCRbeta repertoire sequencing. The TCR-sequenced set comprised approximately 30 samples: around 20 Ad26.COV2.S vaccine recipients, 5 placebo recipients and 8 SARS-CoV-2 convalescent individuals. Participants in the trial were split at random into five groups of five each, receiving low-dose or high-dose Ad26.COV2.S once or twice, or else placebo on both occasions. Investigators did not know the trial group allocation while performing experiments and assessing outcomes. Broad study findings and their caveats: The authors noted that the TCR breadth and depth analyses may have underestimated total T cell responses. Compared with placebo recipients, Ad26.COV2.S recipients showed higher spike-specific TCR breadth (P = 0.0014). Substantial breadth of spike-specific CD8+ and CD4+ T cell responses was reported after vaccination. Comparable non-spike TCR breadth was observed between vaccine and placebo recipients, consistent with only spike being contained in the vaccine. The study was not powered for comparison of responses between vaccine doses or regimens.

The CDR3 covers 14 residues, taking in both the cysteine and the phenylalanine. CDR3 DNA only is kept here, 42 bases in frame from base 1. V sheds 0 bases and J sheds 1 base, leaving 2 bases between their ends. CDR1 and CDR2 were assigned from the germline V gene as SGHRS and YFSETQ. At least ten counts were recorded for this clone. Its specific antigen is unknown. No much larger clone exists at a distance of one base, and base qualities are not known. This CDR3 is also generated by other DNA sequences in the sample. This sample's treatment or condition label indicates: around 19 received Ad26.COV2.S at low or high dose, single or two shots; roughly five received placebo; per-sample allocation not given. For vaccine and placebo recipients, repertoires were sequenced using samples collected on day 63 after the first injection. Cohort 1b enrolled fewer than 30 adults aged 18-55 years at a single site in Boston, USA, between 29 July and 7 August 2020. Ad26.COV2.S was a replication-incompetent adenovirus type 26 vector that expressed a prefusion-stabilized SARS-CoV-2 spike protein derived from the original Wuhan strain.

TCRbeta CDR3 regions were sequenced with the immunoSEQ Assay. After extraction, genomic DNA underwent amplification by bias-controlled multiplex PCR, followed by high-throughput sequencing. The original methods were these. To quantify the absolute abundance of every unique TCRbeta CDR3 region, sequences were collapsed and filtered. T cell fraction was estimated by normalizing TCRbeta template counts to usable DNA, with usable DNA measured through amplification of reference genes found in all nucleated cells. Repertoire TCRs were annotated as SARS-CoV-2-specific when V gene, CDR3 amino acid sequence and J gene were exactly matched to a known reactive TCR set. The reference SARS-CoV-2 TCR set was obtained from MIRA and was filtered for enrichment in COVID-19-positive ImmuneCODE repertoires, whereby public or cross-reactive TCRs were removed. Based on the MIRA antigens, annotated TCRs were further analysed at the level of specific ORF or position within ORF. Depth was the summed frequency of annotated unique rearrangements, while breadth was defined as annotated unique rearrangements over total unique productive rearrangements. Two-sided Wilcoxon rank-sum tests were applied when comparing TCR breadth between groups. Not all clones reach the TCRdb copy of this immuneACCESS table, which keeps in-frame sequences only. Checked studies attribute under half of the gap to unresolved V genes and leave the rest unexplained. The V and J calls and clone size come from that table; D and trimming were worked out from the DNA. Present in this sample are approximately 360,000 clones, roughly 80% of which were seen just once. Just under 7.5% of the sample goes to the ten largest clones.

The material sequenced was peripheral blood, taken in a trial of Ad26.COV2.S vaccine versus placebo. The sequence came from a person aged 18-65 years who received the Ad26.COV2.S COVID-19 vaccine or a placebo. The rearranged segments are TRBV5-1 and TRBJ2-6; the D gene cannot be named for sure. The nucleotide sequence reads as follows: TGCGCCAGCAGCTTGGATTCTGGGGCCAACGTCCTGACTTTC. It translates as CASSLDSGANVLTF.